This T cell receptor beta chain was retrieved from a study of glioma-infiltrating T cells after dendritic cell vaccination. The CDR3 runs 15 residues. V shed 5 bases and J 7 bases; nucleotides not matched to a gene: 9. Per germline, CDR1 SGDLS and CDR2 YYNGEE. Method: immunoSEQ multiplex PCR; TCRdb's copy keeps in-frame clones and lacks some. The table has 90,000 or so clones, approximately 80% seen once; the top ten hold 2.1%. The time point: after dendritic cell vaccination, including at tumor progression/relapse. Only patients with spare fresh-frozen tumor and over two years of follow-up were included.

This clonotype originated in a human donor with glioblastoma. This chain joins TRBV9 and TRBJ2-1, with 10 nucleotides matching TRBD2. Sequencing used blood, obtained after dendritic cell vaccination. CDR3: CASRPPGLASNEQFF. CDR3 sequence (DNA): TGTGCCAGCAGACCGCCGGGACTAGCGAGTAATGAGCAGTTCTTC.